This is a list of T cell receptor beta chains from one sample in a study of cytomegalovirus exposure and HLA in healthy donors. Clones were read by immunoSEQ multiplex PCR, and TCRdb kept only the in-frame ones, dropping some. The repertoire holds 120,000 or so clones, about 80% seen once, with roughly 3.5% in the top ten. The sequenced material came from PBMCs. These receptors all come from a woman aged 40 to 50 in good health and CMV-seropositive. The CDR3 runs from the conserved cysteine through the conserved F or W. D genes are given only for firm matches. Only part of the rows carry a size: once, few, many, or a class if the clone is expanded.

d_call | j_call | v_call | clone_size | cdr3_aa | cdr3_nt
NA | TRBJ2-5 | TRBV7-2 | NA | CASSVYRLLQETQYF | TGTGCCAGCAGCGTTTATAGACTACTACAAGAGACCCAGTACTTC
TRBD1 | TRBJ2-7 | TRBV10-3 | NA | CAIGPGQGQHEQYF | TGTGCCATCGGCCCGGGACAGGGGCAGCACGAGCAGTACTTC
NA | TRBJ2-3 | TRBV19 | NA | CASSGSNTDTQYF | TGTGCCAGTAGTGGTAGTAACACAGATACGCAGTATTTT
NA | TRBJ2-5 | TRBV5-6 | NA | CASSPLAEETQYF | TGTGCCAGCAGCCCCCTTGCGGAAGAGACCCAGTACTTC
TRBD1 | TRBJ1-5 | TRBV19 | NA | CASSTDRIGNQPQHF | TGTGCCAGTAGCACGGACAGGATTGGCAATCAGCCCCAGCATTTT
NA | TRBJ2-3 | TRBV28 | NA | CAAGTPDTQYF | TGCGCCGCGGGCACCCCGGATACGCAGTATTTT
TRBD1 | TRBJ1-3 | TRBV11-2 | NA | CASSLERGTENTIYF | TGTGCCAGCAGCTTAGAACGGGGGACAGAAAACACCATATATTTT
NA | TRBJ1-4 | TRBV4-2 | NA | CASNYVERALEKLFF | TGTGCCAGCAACTACGTGGAGAGGGCTTTGGAAAAACTGTTTTTT
NA | TRBJ1-2 | TRBV27 | NA | CASSPRAGGYTF | TGTGCCAGCAGTCCAAGGGCGGGTGGCTACACCTTC
NA | TRBJ2-2 | TRBV7-7 | NA | CASSLDYQGELFF | TGTGCTAGCAGCCTTGACTACCAAGGGGAGCTGTTTTTT
NA | TRBJ1-1 | TRBV28 | NA | CASSFLVQGAFF | TGTGCCAGCAGTTTTTTGGTCCAGGGGGCTTTCTTT
NA | TRBJ2-2 | TRBV6-5 | NA | CASSSRTSGAGGELFF | TGTGCCAGCAGTTCTCGGACCAGCGGAGCTGGCGGGGAGCTGTTTTTT
NA | TRBJ1-3 | TRBV9 | NA | CASSPIRGGQLGNTIYF | TGTGCCAGCAGCCCCATCCGGGGGGGGCAACTAGGAAACACCATATATTTT
NA | TRBJ2-7 | TRBV6-5 | NA | CASSPTTIPSEQYF | TGTGCCAGCAGTCCGACTACCATCCCCTCCGAGCAGTACTTC
NA | TRBJ2-2 | TRBV5-6 | NA | CASTDLGRLGDTGELFF | TGTGCCAGCACCGACCTCGGGCGGCTAGGGGACACCGGGGAGCTGTTTTTT
NA | TRBJ1-4 | TRBV19 | NA | CASSITTGSNEKLFF | TGTGCCAGTAGTATAACCACAGGGTCTAATGAAAAACTGTTTTTT
NA | TRBJ2-7 | TRBV9 | NA | CASSPGSRGGEQYF | TGTGCCAGCAGCCCGGGGAGCAGGGGTGGCGAGCAGTACTTC
TRBD2 | TRBJ2-1 | TRBV2 | NA | CASTLLWLAGGSSYNEQFF | TGTGCCAGCACGCTCCTGTGGCTAGCGGGGGGAAGCTCCTACAATGAGCAGTTCTTC
TRBD2 | TRBJ2-1 | TRBV4-2 | NA | CASSQGTRKDEQFF | TGTGCCAGCAGCCAAGGGACTAGAAAGGATGAGCAGTTCTTC
NA | TRBJ2-2 | TRBV5-1 | NA | CASSLMGRSNTGELFF | TGCGCCAGCAGCCTAATGGGGCGATCGAACACCGGGGAGCTGTTTTTT
TRBD1 | TRBJ1-1 | TRBV28 | NA | CAGGPGQGLMNTEAFF | TGTGCCGGCGGGCCGGGACAGGGACTAATGAACACTGAAGCTTTCTTT
NA | TRBJ1-5 | TRBV6-5 | NA | CASSYEVGRSQHF | TGTGCCAGCAGTTATGAAGTGGGCAGGTCCCAGCATTTT
TRBD2 | TRBJ2-1 | TRBV29-1 | NA | CSVEGLADYNEQFF | TGCAGCGTTGAGGGACTAGCGGACTACAATGAGCAGTTCTTC
NA | TRBJ2-7 | TRBV20-1 | NA | CSAGSYEQYF | TGCAGTGCTGGGAGCTACGAGCAGTACTTC
NA | TRBJ1-1 | TRBV11-2 | NA | CASSLVGGANTEAFF | TGTGCCAGCAGCTTAGTGGGAGGCGCGAACACTGAAGCTTTCTTT
TRBD2 | TRBJ2-1 | TRBV6-5 | NA | CASRGTSGNEQFF | TGTGCCAGCAGAGGGACTAGCGGCAATGAGCAGTTCTTC
TRBD1 | TRBJ1-2 | TRBV28 | NA | CAITGQGAAGYTF | TGTGCCATCACCGGACAGGGGGCGGCTGGCTACACCTTC
NA | TRBJ2-1 | TRBV21-1 | NA | CASWPPRDEQFF | TGTGCCAGCTGGCCGCCGAGGGATGAGCAGTTCTTC
TRBD1 | TRBJ1-1 | TRBV7-9 | NA | CAGWTGENTEAFF | TGTGCCGGGTGGACAGGGGAAAACACTGAAGCTTTCTTT
NA | TRBJ2-3 | TRBV5-1 | NA | CASSLGGYQDTQYF | TGCGCCAGCAGCTTGGGCGGATACCAGGATACGCAGTATTTT
NA | TRBJ2-5 | TRBV18 | NA | CASSLWTLKTLETQYF | TGTGCCAGCTCACTATGGACATTAAAGACATTGGAGACCCAGTACTTC
NA | TRBJ2-2 | TRBV19 | NA | CASRIPYPNTGELFF | TGTGCCAGTAGGATCCCCTATCCCAACACCGGGGAGCTGTTTTTT
TRBD1 | TRBJ2-1 | TRBV6-4 | NA | CASSFQGARLNEQFF | TGTGCCAGCAGTTTTCAGGGGGCGCGGCTCAATGAGCAGTTCTTC
TRBD1 | TRBJ2-7 | TRBV30 | NA | CAWNLQGADYEQYF | TGTGCCTGGAACCTACAGGGGGCGGACTACGAGCAGTACTTC
NA | TRBJ2-7 | TRBV6-5 | once | CASSPTTVLYEQYF | TGTGCCAGCAGCCCAACGACAGTTCTCTACGAGCAGTACTTC
TRBD2 | TRBJ2-2 | TRBV5-1 | NA | CASQGLPNTGELFF | TGCGCCAGCCAGGGACTACCGAACACCGGGGAGCTGTTTTTT
NA | TRBJ2-7 | TRBV15 | NA | CATSREGTTTYEQYF | TGTGCCACCAGCAGAGAGGGGACAACCACCTACGAGCAGTACTTC
NA | TRBJ1-1 | TRBV10-3 | NA | CAISANRENTEAFF | TGTGCCATCAGTGCTAACAGAGAGAACACTGAAGCTTTCTTT
TRBD1 | TRBJ2-7 | TRBV28 | NA | CASTEGTGKTYEQYF | TGTGCCAGCACCGAAGGGACAGGGAAGACCTACGAGCAGTACTTC
NA | TRBJ2-7 | TRBV7-9 | NA | CSSSLAGGPYEQYF | TGTTCCAGCAGCTTAGCCGGGGGACCCTACGAGCAGTACTTC
TRBD2 | TRBJ2-2 | TRBV7-9 | NA | CASSLSRTLSGSKTGELFF | TGTGCCAGCAGCTTGTCCCGTACCCTCAGCGGGAGTAAGACCGGGGAGCTGTTTTTT
NA | TRBJ2-2 | TRBV21-1 | few | CASSKVGTSGSLWVAGELFF | TGTGCCAGCAGCAAAGTAGGGACTAGCGGGAGTCTTTGGGTTGCCGGGGAGCTGTTTTTT
TRBD2 | TRBJ2-7 | TRBV28 | NA | CASSLLTRLASSYEQYF | TGTGCCAGCAGTCTCCTCACCAGACTAGCGAGCTCCTACGAGCAGTACTTC
NA | TRBJ2-7 | TRBV6-1 | NA | CASSDPGGEATYEQYF | TGTGCCAGCAGTGACCCCGGAGGGGAGGCTACCTACGAGCAGTACTTC
TRBD1 | TRBJ2-5 | TRBV15 | NA | CATSPGGQGSEQYF | TGTGCCACCAGCCCGGGGGGACAGGGGAGTGAGCAGTACTTC
TRBD2 | TRBJ2-1 | TRBV6-5 | NA | CASSTTGTRDNEQFF | TGTGCCAGCAGTACTACCGGGACTAGAGACAATGAGCAGTTCTTC
NA | TRBJ2-7 | TRBV6-5 | NA | CASSLSGSSYEQYF | TGTGCCAGCAGCCTCAGTGGGAGTTCCTACGAGCAGTACTTC
NA | TRBJ2-5 | TRBV7-8 | NA | CASSGGGETQYF | TGTGCCAGCAGCGGGGGAGGTGAGACCCAGTACTTC
NA | TRBJ1-6 | TRBV6-1 | few | CASSEVSILNNSPLHF | TGTGCCAGCAGTGAAGTGTCCATCCTAAATAATTCACCCCTCCACTTT
NA | TRBJ2-3 | TRBV28 | few | CASSRQGSTDTQYF | TGTGCCAGCAGCCGTCAGGGTAGCACAGATACGCAGTATTTT
NA | TRBJ2-5 | TRBV4-3 | NA | CASSQDVGGEAQYF | TGCGCCAGCAGCCAAGATGTGGGGGGTGAGGCCCAGTACTTC
TRBD2 | TRBJ2-7 | TRBV4-2 | NA | CASSQDLAGSYEQYF | TGTGCCAGCAGCCAAGATCTAGCGGGCTCCTACGAGCAGTACTTC